This is a list of T cell receptor beta chains from one sample in a study of T cell repertoires in cytomegalovirus infection. A single record per CDR3 protein comes from TCRdb applying MiXCR to the reads. The data show 100,000 to 150,000 distinct CDR3 sequences, almost 9% seen once. Sequenced material: PBMCs. These receptors all stem from a human donor in good health (CMV status not recorded). Some clones in this sample may be carry-over from other donors' samples. Each CDR3 is given with its conserved first and last residue. D genes are given only for firm matches. The listing skips clone size in some rows; elsewhere it reads once, few, many or a size class.

d_gene | len | j_gene | abundance | v_gene | CDR3aa | CDR3nt
. | 12 | TRBJ2-5 | . | TRBV20-1 | CSAPRDRQTQYF | TGCAGTGCACCTCGGGACCGCCAGACCCAGTACTTC
TRBD2 | 15 | TRBJ2-3 | many | TRBV14 | CASSQDGGAEDTQYF | TGTGCCAGCAGCCAAGACGGGGGGGCCGAAGATACGCAGTATTTT
. | 10 | TRBJ2-1 | . | TRBV28 | CASMDNEQFF | TGTGCCAGCATGGACAATGAGCAGTTCTTC
. | 15 | TRBJ2-6 | few | TRBV19 | CASSPPSAGANVLTF | TGTGCCAGTAGTCCCCCGTCCGCTGGGGCCAACGTCCTGACTTTC
. | 13 | TRBJ2-3 | many | TRBV2 | CATNPGVTDTQYF | TGTGCCACCAACCCTGGTGTCACAGATACGCAGTATTTT
TRBD2 | 14 | TRBJ2-1 | many | TRBV29-1 | CSVNLAGGPNEQFF | TGCAGCGTTAATCTAGCGGGAGGGCCGAATGAGCAGTTCTTC
TRBD2 | 16 | TRBJ2-7 | many | TRBV7-9 | CASSLTSGGLSYEQYF | TGTGCCAGCAGCCTGACTAGCGGGGGCCTCTCCTACGAGCAGTACTTC
. | 14 | TRBJ2-3 | . | TRBV5-1 | CASSPGGGTATQYF | TGCGCCAGCAGTCCGGGGGGCGGTACAGCTACGCAGTATTTT
TRBD1 | 16 | TRBJ1-1 | many | TRBV7-2 | CASSLRTGVSPTEAFF | TGTGCCAGCAGCTTAAGGACAGGGGTTTCCCCCACTGAAGCTTTCTTT
. | 14 | TRBJ2-3 | . | TRBV5-1 | CASSQGLSTDTQYF | TGCGCCAGCAGCCAGGGACTTTCCACAGATACGCAGTATTTT
. | 18 | TRBJ2-5 | many | TRBV7-2 | CASSLDGAHGGGLETQYF | TGTGCCAGCAGCTTAGATGGGGCACACGGGGGAGGATTGGAGACCCAGTACTTC
. | 11 | TRBJ1-1 | . | TRBV20-1 | CSARWTAEAFF | TGCAGTGCTAGGTGGACGGCTGAAGCTTTCTTT
. | 15 | TRBJ2-5 | . | TRBV20-1 | CSARDWASSKETEYF | TGCAGTGCTAGAGATTGGGCTAGCTCGAAAGAGACCGAGTACTTC
TRBD1 | 14 | TRBJ2-7 | many | TRBV10-3 | CAISMTGGPYEQYF | TGTGCCATCAGTATGACAGGGGGACCCTACGAGCAGTACTTC
. | 14 | TRBJ1-1 | many | TRBV6-4 | CASRTGAMNTEAFF | TGTGCCAGCAGAACCGGGGCGATGAACACTGAAGCTTTCTTT
TRBD2 | 17 | TRBJ2-3 | few | TRBV9 | CASSVALARGSTDTQYF | TGTGCCAGCAGCGTAGCTCTGGCGCGGGGGAGCACAGATACGCAGTATTTT
. | 16 | TRBJ1-5 | many | TRBV18 | CASSPAGGGSNQPQHF | TGTGCCAGCTCACCGGCCGGGGGGGGCAGCAATCAGCCCCAGCATTTT
TRBD1 | 16 | TRBJ1-3 | many | TRBV7-9 | CASTTGTGGEGNTIYF | TGTGCCAGCACAACCGGGACAGGGGGCGAAGGAAACACCATATATTTT
. | 15 | TRBJ2-6 | many | TRBV7-2 | CASRPGSSGANVLTF | TGTGCCAGCAGACCCGGAAGCTCTGGGGCCAACGTCCTGACTTTC
TRBD1 | 14 | TRBJ2-7 | many | TRBV7-2 | CASRPGTGVSVQYF | TGTGCCAGCAGACCCGGGACAGGGGTTTCGGTGCAGTACTTC
. | 11 | TRBJ2-7 | . | TRBV6-2/TRBV6-3 | CASSYLTEQYF | TGTGCCAGCAGTTACCTTACCGAGCAGTACTTC
. | 14 | TRBJ2-2 | . | TRBV29-1 | CSVAIAGNTGELFF | TGCAGCGTTGCAATTGCTGGGAACACCGGGGAGCTGTTTTTT
. | 11 | TRBJ2-3 | . | TRBV20-1 | CSARRTDTQYF | TGCAGTGCAAGAAGGACAGATACGCAGTATTTT
TRBD2 | 13 | TRBJ2-5 | . | TRBV29-1 | CSVNSGNQETQYF | TGCAGCGTCAATAGCGGGAACCAAGAGACCCAGTACTTC
TRBD1 | 14 | TRBJ1-1 | . | TRBV20-1 | CSADRTGGNTEAFF | TGCAGTGCGGATCGGACAGGGGGGAACACTGAAGCTTTCTTT
. | 11 | TRBJ2-5 | few | TRBV28 | CASSSRAAEDF | TGTGCCAGCAGTAGCCGGGCAGCTGAGGACTTC
TRBD1 | 15 | TRBJ1-6 | few | TRBV5-1 | CASSLWDRNNSPLHF | TGCGCCAGCAGCTTGTGGGACAGGAATAATTCACCCCTCCACTTT
TRBD1 | 15 | TRBJ1-2 | many | TRBV20-1 | CSAPNPDRMNYGYTF | TGCAGTGCCCCGAATCCGGACAGGATGAACTATGGCTACACCTTC
. | 15 | TRBJ1-1 | . | TRBV14 | CASSRNQGGYTEAFF | TGTGCCAGCAGCCGGAATCAGGGAGGGTACACTGAAGCTTTCTTT
. | 16 | TRBJ1-1 | few | TRBV5-6 | CASSFPQPGLNTEAFF | TGTGCCAGCAGCTTTCCCCAACCGGGGCTCAACACTGAAGCTTTCTTT
. | 15 | TRBJ1-1 | many | TRBV4-1 | CASSQEGRKNTEAFF | TGCGCCAGCAGCCAAGAAGGCCGGAAGAACACTGAAGCTTTCTTT
. | 12 | TRBJ2-1 | few | TRBV20-1 | CSARRGNNEQFF | TGCAGTGCTAGACGAGGGAACAATGAGCAGTTCTTC
. | 15 | TRBJ1-2 | many | TRBV4-2 | CASSQNDRLENGYTF | TGTGCCAGCAGCCAGAACGACCGGTTAGAGAATGGCTACACCTTC
TRBD2 | 16 | TRBJ2-3 | many | TRBV28 | CASSSELAGSTDTQYF | TGTGCCAGCAGCTCTGAACTAGCGGGGAGCACAGATACGCAGTATTTT
TRBD1 | 14 | TRBJ2-5 | many | TRBV6-1 | CASSRAGGVETQYF | TGTGCCAGCAGTCGCGCAGGGGGCGTCGAGACCCAGTACTTC
. | 19 | TRBJ1-6 | . | TRBV4-1 | CASSQWELQGLLGNSPLHF | TGCGCCAGCAGCCAATGGGAATTACAGGGACTATTGGGGAATTCACCCCTCCACTTT
TRBD2 | 15 | TRBJ2-3 | . | TRBV7-9 | CASSPLAGRADTQYF | TGTGCCAGCAGCCCCCTAGCGGGGAGGGCAGATACGCAGTATTTT
. | 13 | TRBJ2-7 | many | TRBV12-3/TRBV12-4 | CASSLVGLGEQYF | TGTGCCAGCAGTCTTGTGGGGTTGGGGGAGCAGTACTTC
. | 12 | TRBJ1-5 | many | TRBV15 | CATSSGNQPQHF | TGTGCCACCAGCTCAGGGAATCAGCCCCAGCATTTT
. | 15 | TRBJ2-6 | many | TRBV2 | CASSSGISGANVLTF | TGTGCCAGCAGTTCCGGTATCTCTGGGGCCAACGTCCTGACTTTC
TRBD1 | 15 | TRBJ1-2 | . | TRBV2 | CASSSGTGGAYGYTF | TGTGCCAGCAGCTCCGGGACAGGGGGCGCCTATGGCTACACCTTC
TRBD1 | 13 | TRBJ1-1 | many | TRBV7-2 | CASSTDRGSEAFF | TGTGCCAGCAGCACCGACAGGGGGAGTGAAGCTTTCTTT
TRBD1 | 15 | TRBJ1-6 | many | TRBV12-3/TRBV12-4 | CASSLEGRGRSPLHF | TGTGCCAGCAGTTTAGAGGGCAGGGGGCGATCACCCCTCCACTTT
. | 13 | TRBJ2-7 | many | TRBV12-3/TRBV12-4 | CATEGGQLYEQYF | TGTGCCACTGAAGGGGGACAACTCTACGAGCAGTACTTC
. | 13 | TRBJ2-7 | . | TRBV20-1 | CSARADGPYEQYF | TGCAGTGCTAGAGCGGACGGACCCTACGAGCAGTACTTC
. | 13 | TRBJ2-2 | many | TRBV11-2 | CATTTANTGELFF | TGTGCCACCACTACAGCGAACACCGGGGAGCTGTTTTTT
. | 13 | TRBJ1-1 | many | TRBV20-1 | CSAKPIRDTEAFF | TGCAGTGCCAAACCCATTAGGGACACTGAAGCTTTCTTT
. | 13 | TRBJ1-2 | many | TRBV12-3/TRBV12-4 | CASTRQASYGYTF | TGTGCCAGCACCCGACAGGCCTCCTATGGCTACACCTTC
. | 16 | TRBJ2-7 | once | TRBV4-1 | CASSQDAGMGPYEQYF | TGCGCCAGCAGCCAAGATGCAGGGATGGGTCCCTACGAGCAGTACTTC
TRBD1 | 16 | TRBJ1-1 | . | TRBV12-3/TRBV12-4 | CASSSPSGTGNTEAFF | TGTGCCAGCAGTTCACCAAGTGGGACAGGGAATACTGAAGCTTTCTTT
. | 14 | TRBJ1-1 | . | TRBV20-1 | CSARVPGLNTEAFF | TGCAGTGCTAGAGTCCCAGGGCTTAACACTGAAGCTTTCTTT
. | 17 | TRBJ1-2 | many | TRBV20-1 | CSARGGGGETVNYGYTF | TGCAGTGCTAGAGGAGGAGGGGGGGAGACGGTGAACTATGGCTACACCTTC
TRBD2 | 13 | TRBJ2-7 | few | TRBV11-2 | CASTPGGTYEQYF | TGTGCCAGCACCCCGGGAGGTACCTACGAGCAGTACTTC
. | 14 | TRBJ1-2 | many | TRBV12-3/TRBV12-4 | CASSLGALGQGYTF | TGTGCCAGCAGTTTGGGGGCCCTGGGCCAAGGCTACACCTTC
. | 13 | TRBJ1-5 | . | TRBV7-9 | CASSRTANQPQHF | TGTGCCAGCAGCCGGACAGCTAATCAGCCCCAGCATTTT
. | 12 | TRBJ1-3 | . | TRBV28 | CAGRSSGNTIYF | TGTGCCGGAAGGAGCTCTGGAAACACCATATATTTT
. | 14 | TRBJ2-7 | many | TRBV20-1 | CSARDRWGIYEQYF | TGCAGTGCTAGAGATCGTTGGGGCATCTACGAGCAGTACTTC
. | 14 | TRBJ1-2 | many | TRBV5-5 | CASSSNREYYGYTF | TGTGCCAGCAGCTCGAACAGGGAATACTATGGCTACACCTTC
. | 16 | TRBJ1-5 | few | TRBV4-1 | CASSQDFGQGYQPQHF | TGCGCCAGCAGCCAAGATTTCGGGCAGGGGTATCAGCCCCAGCATTTT
. | 13 | TRBJ2-3 | many | TRBV12-3/TRBV12-4 | CASSLQAGDTQYF | TGTGCCAGCAGTTTACAGGCGGGGGATACGCAGTATTTT